What follows are 22 T cell receptor beta chains derived from one specimen sequenced in a study of radiation and T cells in renal cell carcinoma. Specified time point: blood 4 weeks post-SBRT, at nephrectomy. Treatment denoted: 15 Gy SBRT to primary tumor, nephrectomy 4 weeks later. Sequencing was performed with immunoSEQ multiplex PCR; in TCRdb, only in-frame clones are kept and a portion is missing. The profile shows more than 120,000 clones, about 86% of them singletons. The sequences come from blood, collected from a patient whose treatment included radiotherapy and nephrectomy. All receptors come from a woman aged 50 to 60 with renal cell carcinoma.

The chain is built from TRBV25-1 and TRBJ2-5; D might be TRBD1 or TRBD2, each matching 5 bases. Germline CDR1 reads MGHDK; CDR2 reads SYGVNS. The CDR3 length is 15 residues. Trimming took 3 bases from V and 2 from J, leaving 13 bases between them. CDR3 loop: CASSDREGLQETQYF. The CDR3 DNA reads TGTGCCAGCAGTGACCGTGAGGGGCTACAAGAGACCCAGTACTTC.

The J gene is TRBJ2-4, the V gene TRBV6-5; D unclear. Germline V CDR1 and CDR2: MNHEY, SVGAGI. V lost 5 bases, J lost 0 bases, and 11 bases lay in between. CDR3 size: 15 residues. The CDR3 spells CASSKGRLAKNIQYF. In nucleotides, the CDR3 is TGTGCCAGCAGTAAAGGCAGATTAGCCAAAAACATTCAGTACTTC.

V is TRBV14 and J is TRBJ1-5; 9 bases fit TRBD1. CDR3 size: 15 residues. The V and J ends lost 1 base and 4 bases, in that order; junction bases with no gene match: 2. Germline-derived CDR1 and CDR2 are SGHDN and FVKESK. This CDR3 is CASSQVTGGNQPQHF. CDR3 DNA sequence: TGTGCCAGCAGCCAAGTGACAGGGGGTAATCAGCCCCAGCATTTT.

The chain employs TRBV30 and TRBJ1-1; D uncertain. The CDR3 is 13 amino acids. Germline V gene data show CDR1 as GTSNPN and CDR2 as SVGIG (reference sequence). V lost 3 bases to trimming and J lost 4 bases, with 12 bases between them. In DNA, the CDR3 is TGTGCCTGGAGCCCAGGACGGCCCACTGAAGCTTTCTTT. Amino acid sequence: CAWSPGRPTEAFF.

The CDR3 DNA reads TGCGCCAGCAGCCATGGGACAGTGGATGTCTATGGCTACACCTTC. Translation gives CASSHGTVDVYGYTF. The rearrangement uses TRBV5-1 and TRBJ1-2; 7 bases fit TRBD1. The trim removed 4 bases at V and 4 bases at J, leaving 10 bases unmatched. This CDR3 region has 15 residues. Germline V gives CDR1 SGHRS, CDR2 YFSETQ. Full variable domain (remainder filled in from reference TRBV5-1 and TRBJ1-2): KAGVTQTPRYLIKTRGQQVTLSCSPISGHRSVSWYQQTPGQGLQFLFEYFSETQRNKGNFPGRFSGRQFSNSRSEMNVSTLELGDSALYLCASSHGTVDVYGYTFGSGTRLTVV.

V and J are TRBV10-3 and TRBJ1-1; D unclear. This CDR3 region has 13 residues. V was shortened by 0 bases and J by 3 bases, with 5 bases between the two germline ends. Germline CDR1 and CDR2: ENHRY and SYGVKD. The CDR3 loop is CAISESEDTEAFF. Written as DNA, the CDR3 is TGTGCCATCAGTGAGTCGGAGGACACTGAAGCTTTCTTT.

The genes are TRBV10-1 and TRBJ2-1, with D unclear. Trimming removed 1 base from V and 9 bases from J, with 10 bases in between. The CDR3 is 13 amino acids. CDR1 WNHNN and CDR2 SYGVQD come from the germline V gene (reference sequence). CDR3 sequence reads: CASSEFEDTEQFF. In nucleotides, the CDR3 is TGCGCCAGCAGTGAGTTCGAAGACACTGAGCAGTTCTTC.

This clone was found many times. The J gene is TRBJ1-1, the V gene TRBV18; the match to TRBD1 covers 8 bases. V shed 4 bases and J 4 bases; nucleotides not matched to a gene: 5. Germline V gene data show CDR1 as KGHSH and CDR2 as LQKENI. The CDR3 covers 14 residues. DNA of the CDR3: TGTGCCAGCTCACTGGGACAGGAAACCACTGAAGCTTTCTTT. Amino acid sequence: CASSLGQETTEAFF.

The V call is TRBV5-1, the J call TRBJ2-7; D unresolved. Trimming removed 1 base at V and 4 bases at J, with 12 bases between. CDR3 length: 14 amino acids. Germline V gives CDR1 SGHRS, CDR2 YFSETQ. Here the CDR3 reads CASSLRGDQYEQYF. Written as DNA, the CDR3 is TGCGCCAGCAGCTTGCGAGGAGACCAATACGAGCAGTACTTC.

The chain is built from TRBV9 and TRBJ2-1; 12 bases are a match to TRBD2. J lost 9 bases, V lost 4 bases, and 8 bases had no gene match. The CDR3 totals 15 residues. Germline CDR1 is SGDLS and CDR2 is YYNGEE. Written as DNA, the CDR3 is TGTGCCAGCAGCCCCGGGACTAGCGGGTCCAGTGAGCAGTTCTTC. Its translation is CASSPGTSGSSEQFF.

The chain carries TRBV5-1 and TRBJ1-4; TRBD1 matches at 8 bases. Losses at the gene ends were 2 bases for V and 2 bases for J; bases not matched to a gene: 2. Germline CDR1 SGHRS, CDR2 YFSETQ. The CDR3 runs 15 residues. This CDR3 reads CASSLQGGTNEKLFF. For the CDR3, the DNA is TGCGCCAGCAGCTTACAGGGGGGGACTAATGAAAAACTGTTTTTT.

This clone was counted only a few times. The rearrangement links TRBV10-1 to TRBJ1-1; D call uncertain. V was shortened by 4 bases and J by 6 bases, with 6 bases between the two germline ends. The length of the CDR3 is 11 residues. From germline, CDR1 is WNHNN and CDR2 SYGVQD (reference sequence). CDR3 bases: TGCGCCAGCAGTGCGGGCGCTGAAGCTTTCTTT. Amino acid sequence: CASSAGAEAFF.

The rearrangement links TRBV4-1 to TRBJ2-1; perhaps TRBD1 as D (5 bases). The CDR3 length is 15 residues. The V end lost 2 bases, the J end lost 0 bases, and 8 bases lay between the germline ends. Germline assignment: CDR1 MGHRA and CDR2 YSYEKL. CDR3 sequence reads: CASSQFQGSYNEQFF. CDR3 bases: TGCGCCAGCAGCCAATTTCAGGGCTCCTACAATGAGCAGTTCTTC.

The rearrangement links TRBV10-3 to TRBJ1-3; D ambiguous. Germline V gene data show CDR1 as ENHRY and CDR2 as SYGVKD. CDR3 length: 13 amino acids. V shed 11 bases and J shed 3 bases, with 14 bases lying between them. The CDR3 region is CAARGFRGNTIYF. The CDR3 bases are TGTGCCGCGAGAGGGTTTCGTGGAAACACCATATATTTT.

The chain combines TRBV15 with TRBJ2-7; 8 positions match TRBD2. V trimming: 0 bases; J trimming: 6 bases; junction bases outside the gene matches: 10. The CDR3 contains 16 residues. Germline V gene sequence: CDR1 LNHNV, CDR2 YYDKDF (reference sequence). This CDR3 reads CATSRDLYRTSREQYF. As DNA, the CDR3 is TGTGCCACCAGCAGAGACCTATATAGGACTAGCCGCGAGCAGTACTTC.

This chain connects TRBV5-6 to TRBJ2-1, with TRBD2 matching 7 bases. Unmatched junction bases numbered 8, after V lost 0 bases and J lost 5 bases. Germline-derived CDR1 and CDR2 are SGHDT and YYEEEE. This CDR3 is built from 16 residues. The chain's CDR3 is CASSLASGDYNNEQFF. For the CDR3, the DNA is TGTGCCAGCAGCTTGGCCAGCGGGGATTATAACAATGAGCAGTTCTTC.

V is TRBV5-6 and J is TRBJ2-7; no reliable D call. Trimming removed 0 bases at V and 0 bases at J, with 10 bases between. CDR1 is SGHDT, CDR2 YYEEEE, per germline. The CDR3 covers 15 residues. The CDR3 loop reads CASSLVSVISYEQYF. CDR3 sequence (DNA): TGTGCCAGCAGCTTGGTGTCTGTGATCTCCTACGAGCAGTACTTC. The full variable domain, completed using reference TRBV5-6 and TRBJ2-7, is DAGVTQSPTHLIKTRGQQVTLRCSPKSGHDTVSWYQQALGQGPQFIFQYYEEEERQRGNFPDRFSGHQFPNYSSELNVNALLLGDSALYLCASSLVSVISYEQYFGPGTRLTVT.

The chain couples TRBV15 to TRBJ2-7; D possibly corresponds to TRBD1 (6 bases). The CDR3 consists of 13 residues. From germline, CDR1 is LNHNV and CDR2 YYDKDF (reference sequence). The V end lost 5 bases, the J end lost 3 bases, and 11 bases lay between the germline ends. The CDR3 nucleotides read TGTGCCACCAGCCTTGACAGGCACTACGAGCAGTACTTC. Translating it yields CATSLDRHYEQYF.

This chain connects TRBV6-5 to TRBJ1-1; D unresolved. Germline loops: CDR1 MNHEY, CDR2 SVGAGI. The V end lost 0 bases, the J end lost 7 bases, and 15 bases lay between the germline ends. This CDR3 spans 15 amino acids. The CDR3 sequence is CASSYSSHSKVEAFF. In nucleotides, the CDR3 is TGTGCCAGCAGTTACTCTTCGCACTCTAAAGTTGAAGCTTTCTTT.

The genes are TRBV5-5 and TRBJ2-5, with TRBD1 matching 10 bases. The length of the CDR3 is 15 residues. J was trimmed by 5 bases and V by 4 bases; bases with no gene match: 8. Germline CDR1 reads SGHKS; CDR2 reads YYEKEE (reference sequence). This CDR3 is CASSEGTGDGETQYF. In DNA, the CDR3 is TGTGCCAGCAGCGAGGGGACAGGGGATGGGGAGACCCAGTACTTC.

V is TRBV5-6 and J is TRBJ2-5, with D perhaps TRBD2 (5 bases). V was cut by 6 bases and J by 3 bases, with 12 bases left in between. The length of the CDR3 is 13 residues. The germline V gene encodes CDR1 SGHDT and CDR2 YYEEEE. The CDR3 spells CASTPEGEETQYF. CDR3 nucleotide sequence: TGTGCCAGCACCCCTGAGGGCGAAGAGACCCAGTACTTC.

CDR3 coding DNA: TGTGCCAGCAGCCCGGCCGGACAGGGGGTTTATTCACCCCTCCACTTT. As protein: CASSPAGQGVYSPLHF. This rearrangement joins TRBV7-2 to TRBJ1-6; 10 bases align to TRBD1. J was trimmed by 8 bases and V by 5 bases; bases with no gene match: 9. This CDR3 comprises 16 residues. Germline V CDR1 and CDR2: SGHTA, FQGNSA.